This section outlines one T cell receptor beta chain sequence together with its context. This entry comes from a study of cytomegalovirus exposure and HLA in healthy donors. The PCR ran on 60 Vbeta and 13 Jbeta primers. Clones were read by immunoSEQ multiplex PCR, and TCRdb kept only the in-frame ones, dropping some. The sample yields tens of thousands of clones, of which the top ten take up 15%. Germline lookup yields CDR1 LNHDA and CDR2 SQIVND (reference sequence). CDR3 length equals 13 residues. Trimming took off 10 bases at V and 8 bases at J, with 20 bases between the two ends. What was sequenced was PBMCs. The V and J genes are TRBV19 and TRBJ1-1; D is perhaps TRBD1 (6 bases). This receptor was obtained from a man aged 50 to 60 in good health and CMV-seropositive. CDR3 loop: CATRSEGQAEAFF. CDR3 in DNA: TGTGCCACCAGAAGCGAGGGACAAGCCGAAGCTTTCTTT.